This paragraph reports one TCR beta chain. Per the germline V gene, CDR1 is LGHDT and CDR2 is YNNKEL (reference sequence). CDR3 size: 16 residues. The trim removed 4 bases at V and 6 bases at J, leaving 9 bases unmatched. Original methodology: Researchers report that nucleated cell counts were estimated from reference gene primer amplification. The table came from immunoSEQ multiplex PCR; TCRdb's copy has only in-frame clones and leaves some out. Clone size and V and J calls were adopted from that table, with D and trimming inferred from the DNA. The profile shows 95,000 to 150,000 clones, about 83% of them singletons. This entry comes from a study of blood T cell repertoires in COVID-19. Study overall: Samples taken during acute and convalescent COVID-19 were collected in the United States, Italy and Spain. From T cells, B-cell-depleted T cells, or PBMCs came the material, which was cDNA or gDNA.

This sequence originates from a man aged 60 to 69 with acute or convalescent COVID-19. This rearrangement joins TRBV3-1 (or the pseudogene TRBV3-2) to TRBJ2-3; 11 nucleotides line up with TRBD2. Sequenced input: peripheral blood. The CDR3 DNA reads TGTGCCAGCAGCCCCAACCCGGCTAGCGGGAGGGATACGCAGTATTTT. It translates to CASSPNPASGRDTQYF.